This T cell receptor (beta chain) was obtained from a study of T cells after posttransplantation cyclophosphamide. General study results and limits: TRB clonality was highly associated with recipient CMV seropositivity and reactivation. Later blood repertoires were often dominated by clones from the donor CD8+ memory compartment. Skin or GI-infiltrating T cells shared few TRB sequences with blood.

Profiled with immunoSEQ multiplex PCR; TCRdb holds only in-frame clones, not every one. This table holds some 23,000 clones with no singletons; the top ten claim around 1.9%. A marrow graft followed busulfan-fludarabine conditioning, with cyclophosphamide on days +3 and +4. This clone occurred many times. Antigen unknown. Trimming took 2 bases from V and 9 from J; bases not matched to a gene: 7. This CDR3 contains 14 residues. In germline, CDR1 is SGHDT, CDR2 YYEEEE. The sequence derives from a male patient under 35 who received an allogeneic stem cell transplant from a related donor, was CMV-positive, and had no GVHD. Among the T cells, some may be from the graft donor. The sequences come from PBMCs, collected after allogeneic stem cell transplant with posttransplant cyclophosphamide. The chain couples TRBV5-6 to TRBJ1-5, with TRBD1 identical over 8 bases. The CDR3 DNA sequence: TGTGCCAGCAGCTTTGGACAGGGTGGATTGCCCCAGCATTTT. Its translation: CASSFGQGGLPQHF.